Presented here are 20 T cell receptor beta chains from one specimen sequenced in a study of blood T cell repertoires in COVID-19. The data were produced by immunoSEQ multiplex PCR, yet TCRdb's version contains in-frame clones alone and is incomplete. The sample has 75,000 to 100,000 clones, 86% seen once. Sequencing input: peripheral blood. These receptors were obtained from a man older than 75 with acute or convalescent COVID-19.

The chain is built from TRBV5-4 and TRBJ1-1, with TRBD1 as a possible D gene (6 bases). Trimming took off 5 bases at V and 5 bases at J, with 19 bases between the two ends. This CDR3 has 15 amino acids. Germline CDR1 reads SGHNT; CDR2 reads YYREEE (reference sequence). CDR3 sequence: CASSQVGGAWTEAFF. The CDR3 DNA follows: TGTGCCAGCAGTCAAGTAGGGGGGGCGTGGACTGAAGCTTTCTTT.

J is TRBJ2-2 and V is TRBV4-2; 12 nucleotides match TRBD1. V shed 5 bases and J 7 bases; nucleotides not matched to a gene: 14. The length of the CDR3 is 18 residues. Germline CDR1 and CDR2: LGHNA and YNFKEQ. CDR3 coding DNA: TGTGCCAGCAGCGTCCGGGACAGGGGGCGATCGGTCAACGGGGAGCTGTTTTTT. Encoded protein: CASSVRDRGRSVNGELFF.

This chain uses TRBV7-9 with TRBJ2-7; 11 bases map to TRBD1. Germline V CDR1 and CDR2: SEHNR, FQNEAQ (reference sequence). The junction had 4 bases not matched to a gene; V was cut back by 6 bases and J by 0 bases. This CDR3 spans 15 amino acids. The CDR3 nucleotides read TGTGCCAGCAGTTCGGGACAGGGGGTCTCCTACGAGCAGTACTTC. This encodes CASSSGQGVSYEQYF.

The gene calls are TRBV6-5 and TRBJ1-1; the D gene is possibly TRBD1 (6 bases). This CDR3 spans 13 amino acids. Trimming took 0 bases from V and 5 from J, leaving 7 bases between them. Germline values: CDR1 MNHEY, CDR2 SVGAGI. CDR3 DNA: TGTGCCAGCAGTTACTCGACAGGTACTGAAGCTTTCTTT. This gives the protein CASSYSTGTEAFF.

The CDR3 DNA reads as TGTGCCTGGAGTGTATACCCCCCCCTCGACAGACTGAACACTGAAGCTTTCTTT. It codes for CAWSVYPPLDRLNTEAFF. The V and J genes are TRBV30 and TRBJ1-1, with a weak D call TRBD1 (5 bases). Trimming took 0 bases from V and 0 from J, leaving 20 bases between them. This CDR3 spans 18 amino acids. Germline CDR1 reads GTSNPN; CDR2 reads SVGIG (reference sequence).

This chain uses TRBV7-9 with TRBJ2-3, with 7 bases fitting TRBD1. The CDR3 extends over 14 amino acids. Germline loops: CDR1 SEHNR, CDR2 FQNEAQ (reference sequence). Unmatched junction bases numbered 9, after V lost 5 bases and J lost 7 bases. The chain's CDR3 is CASSPGTVENTQYF. CDR3 in DNA: TGTGCCAGCAGCCCCGGGACAGTTGAAAATACGCAGTATTTT.

The gene calls are TRBV7-2 and TRBJ2-5; 7 bases map to TRBD2. Germline trimming cut 0 bases from V and 1 base from J; bases unmatched to any gene: 5. Germline V gives CDR1 SGHTA, CDR2 FQGNSA. This CDR3 spans 16 amino acids. The CDR3 DNA reads as TGTGCCAGCAGCTTAGCGCTCCTAGCGGCCCAAGAGACCCAGTACTTC. The encoded protein is CASSLALLAAQETQYF. Full variable domain (outside the CDR3, taken from reference TRBV7-2 and TRBJ2-5): GAGVSQSPSNKVTEKGKDVELRCDPISGHTALYWYRQSLGQGLEFLIYFQGNSAPDKSGLPSDRFSAERTGGSVSTLTIQRTQQEDSAVYLCASSLALLAAQETQYFGPGTRLLVL.

The J gene is TRBJ2-1, the V gene TRBV4-1, with D possibly matching TRBD2 (5 bases). Germline V CDR1 and CDR2: MGHRA, YSYEKL. The ends were cut back, 7 bases at V and 2 bases at J, with 15 bases in the middle. CDR3 length: 15 amino acids. The CDR3 sequence: CASKGTSGPYNEQFF. For the CDR3, the DNA is TGCGCCAGCAAGGGTACCAGCGGACCCTACAATGAGCAGTTCTTC.

The genes are TRBV9 and TRBJ1-6; no reliable D call. Germline values: CDR1 SGDLS, CDR2 YYNGEE. Deletions cut 5 bases from V and 5 bases from J, with 11 bases between. The CDR3 has 14 residues. DNA of the CDR3: TGTGCCAGCAGGCCCCGGTTCGATAATTCACCCCTCCACTTT. Encoded protein: CASRPRFDNSPLHF.

The J gene is TRBJ2-6, the V gene TRBV19; D is perhaps TRBD1 (5 bases). Trimming stripped 4 bases from V and 0 bases from J, with 16 bases between. CDR3 length equals 18 residues. CDR1 is LNHDA, CDR2 SQIVND, per germline (reference sequence). CDR3 region: CASSNAQGPSSGANVLTF. The CDR3 DNA reads as TGTGCCAGTAGTAACGCGCAGGGTCCTAGCTCTGGGGCCAACGTCCTGACTTTC.

The chain joins TRBV19 to TRBJ2-2; 8 bases fit TRBD2. Germline trimming cut 3 bases from V and 2 bases from J; bases unmatched to any gene: 5. The germline gives CDR1 LNHDA, CDR2 SQIVND (reference sequence). The CDR3 has 16 residues. CDR3: CASSIGSGANTGELFF. The DNA for the CDR3 is TGTGCCAGTAGTATTGGTAGCGGGGCCAACACCGGGGAGCTGTTTTTT.

The V and J genes are TRBV18 and TRBJ1-3; no reliable D call. The germline V gene encodes CDR1 KGHSH and CDR2 LQKENI. The CDR3 is made up of 17 amino acids. Trimming left V 3 bases short and J 0 bases short, with 15 bases between. Here the CDR3 reads CASSPGRQGFSGNTIYF. In DNA, the CDR3 is TGTGCCAGCTCACCTGGAAGACAAGGATTCTCTGGAAACACCATATATTTT.

This clone has a handful of counts. This sequence joins TRBV2 and TRBJ2-3; 12 bases line up with TRBD2. The J segment lost 6 bases and the V segment lost 6 bases, leaving 7 bases of the junction unmatched. The CDR3 spans 15 residues. The V gene's germline CDR1 is SNHLY and CDR2 FYNNEI. The CDR3 loop is CASRATSGSADTQYF. The CDR3 DNA reads TGTGCCAGCAGGGCGACTAGCGGGAGTGCGGATACGCAGTATTTT.

The chain employs TRBV28 and TRBJ2-2; TRBD2 matches 11 bases. With 4 bases clipped from V and 7 bases from J, the junction kept 8 bases outside the gene matches. From germline, CDR1 is MDHEN and CDR2 SYDVKM. The CDR3 runs to 16 residues. CDR3 nucleotide sequence: TGTGCCAGCAGTTCGATAGCGGGAGGGGGCTTCGGGGAGCTGTTTTTT. Its translation is CASSSIAGGGFGELFF.

The chain links TRBV6-5 to TRBJ2-3; 10 nucleotides line up with TRBD2. The CDR3 covers 16 residues. The germline V gene has CDR1 MNHEY and CDR2 SVGAGI. With 3 bases clipped from V and 0 bases from J, the junction kept 3 bases outside the gene matches. This chain's CDR3 is CASSYKTSGSTDTQYF. The CDR3 DNA sequence: TGTGCCAGCAGTTATAAGACTAGCGGGAGCACAGATACGCAGTATTTT.

The V call is TRBV9, the J call TRBJ2-1; 10 positions agree with TRBD1. The J segment lost 6 bases and the V segment lost 3 bases, leaving 9 bases of the junction unmatched. The CDR3 covers 16 residues. Germline V CDR1 and CDR2: SGDLS, YYNGEE. CDR3 nucleotide sequence: TGTGCCAGCAGCGCCCATGGGACAGGGGTAGGCAATGAGCAGTTCTTC. Residues: CASSAHGTGVGNEQFF.

The V call is TRBV7-8, the J call TRBJ2-1; 7 nucleotides align to TRBD1. Germline V gene data show CDR1 as SGHVS and CDR2 as FQNEAQ. The V gene end was trimmed by 3 bases and the J gene end by 0 bases; junction bases not matched to a gene: 5. This CDR3 comprises 16 residues. CDR3: CASSFGTASSYNEQFF. For the CDR3, the DNA is TGTGCCAGCAGCTTCGGGACAGCCAGCTCCTACAATGAGCAGTTCTTC. The full variable domain, in which reference TRBV7-8 and TRBJ2-1 provide the parts outside the CDR3, is GAGVSQSPRYKVAKRGQDVALRCDPISGHVSLFWYQQALGQGPEFLTYFQNEAQLDKSGLPSDRFFAERPEGSVSTLKIQRTQQEDSAVYLCASSFGTASSYNEQFFGPGTRLTVL.

The chain uses TRBV29-1 and TRBJ2-7; 12 nucleotides align to TRBD1. Germline CDR1 SQVTM, CDR2 ANQGSEA. V lost 6 bases, J lost 7 bases, and 10 bases stayed unmatched. The CDR3 length is 14 residues. The CDR3 DNA reads TGCAGCGTGGCTCCGGGACAGGGGGCACGAGAGCAGTACTTC. Amino acids: CSVAPGQGAREQYF.

This chain joins TRBV10-2 and TRBJ1-5; perhaps TRBD1 as D (5 bases). CDR3 length: 18 residues. Trimming removed 6 bases from V and 2 bases from J, with 23 bases in between. Germline-derived CDR1 and CDR2 are WSHSY and SAAADI. CDR3 DNA: TGCGCCAGCAGCCCCGGAATTTGGGGGGTAGGCCGCAATCAGCCCCAGCATTTT. It codes for CASSPGIWGVGRNQPQHF.

On this clone itself: A much larger clone differs from this one at a single base, so this may be a read error. V and J are TRBV7-9 and TRBJ2-7, with 11 bases matching TRBD1. Germline CDR1 is SEHNR and CDR2 is FQNEAQ (reference sequence). Trimming cost V 5 bases and J 7 bases; bases outside gene matches: 4. The CDR3 is 13 residues long. CDR3 in DNA: TGTGCCAGCAGCCGGGACAGGGGGGGGGAGCAGTACTTC. Amino acids: CASSRDRGGEQYF.